One and the same sample provided the 23 T cell receptor beta chains below, sequenced in a study of T cells in Graves' hyperthyroidism and ophthalmopathy. RNA transcripts were the template for amplifying TCR beta CDR3 regions. HTBI primers were used for first-round RT-PCR of the TCR CDR3. One entry per CDR3 protein, called by TCRdb with MiXCR from the multiplex PCR reads. This table holds 380,000 or so distinct CDR3 sequences, 14% found once. The sequenced sample was blood. Every receptor here comes from a woman between 25 and 40 years old with Graves' hyperthyroidism.

The sample holds many counts of this clonotype. V usage is TRBV15 and J usage is TRBJ2-2; the D gene is possibly TRBD1 (6 bases). V lost 2 bases, J lost 4 bases, and 11 bases lay in between. Germline V gene lookup returns CDR1 LNHNV and CDR2 YYDKDF (reference sequence). The CDR3 length is 15 residues. CDR3 sequence (DNA): TGTGCCACCAGCAGACAGGGGTCTCTCACCGGGGAGCTGTTTTTT. As protein: CATSRQGSLTGELFF.

This clonotype has at least ten counts. The chain employs TRBV25-1 and TRBJ1-2, with D unclear. Looked up from germline, CDR1 is MGHDK and CDR2 is SYGVNS. V shed 4 bases and J shed 1 base, with 19 bases lying between them. CDR3 length: 17 amino acids. CDR3 sequence: CASSGPRRAKFNYGYTF. CDR3 nucleotides: TGTGCCAGCAGTGGCCCTCGAAGGGCAAAGTTTAACTATGGCTACACCTTC.

This clonotype was recorded a few times. This sequence joins TRBV20-1 and TRBJ2-2; a possible D gene is TRBD2 (7 bases). Germline CDR1 DFQATT, CDR2 SNEGSKA (reference sequence). The V end was cut by 0 bases, the J end by 5 bases, with 13 bases between. This CDR3 spans 15 amino acids. The CDR3 is CSARDSGGRTGELFF. CDR3 DNA sequence: TGCAGTGCTAGAGATTCCGGGGGGCGTACCGGGGAGCTGTTTTTT.

V usage is TRBV20-1 and J usage is TRBJ1-5; perhaps TRBD1 as D (5 bases). Trimming stripped 6 bases from V and 4 bases from J, with 16 bases between. Germline V gene sequence: CDR1 DFQATT, CDR2 SNEGSKA (reference sequence). CDR3 length: 14 amino acids. CDR3 DNA: TGCAGTGCCAGACTCACGGGGGGGAATCAGCCCCAGCATTTT. Protein: CSARLTGGNQPQHF.

This clonotype was observed many times. This chain connects TRBV20-1 to TRBJ2-7; 15 bases match TRBD2. The CDR3 contains 14 residues. Per the germline V gene, CDR1 is DFQATT and CDR2 is SNEGSKA (reference sequence). V shed 6 bases, J shed 4 bases, and the junction held 4 bases outside the gene matches. The chain's CDR3 is CSASGLAGGYEQYF. In nucleotides, the CDR3 is TGCAGTGCATCGGGACTAGCGGGAGGTTACGAGCAGTACTTC.

This clonotype has at least ten counts. The chain has TRBV7-3 and TRBJ2-7; D is unclear. CDR1 and CDR2 (germline): SGHTA, FQGTGA. CDR3 length: 14 residues. V was cut by 5 bases and J by 6 bases, with 17 bases left in between. Here the CDR3 reads CASSLDRGVVEQYF. The CDR3 coding sequence is TGTGCCAGCAGCCTCGACCGTGGAGTTGTCGAGCAGTACTTC.

The sample holds a few counts of this clonotype. The chain employs TRBV3-1 and TRBJ1-5; TRBD1 aligns across 7 bases. V shed 3 bases, J shed 6 bases, and the junction held 5 bases outside the gene matches. This CDR3 comprises 14 residues. Germline V gene data show CDR1 as LGHDT and CDR2 as YNNKEL (reference sequence). CDR3: CASSQQGGVQPQHF. CDR3 DNA sequence: TGTGCCAGCAGCCAGCAGGGGGGAGTTCAGCCCCAGCATTTT. The entire variable domain, with the rest obtained from reference TRBV3-1 and TRBJ1-5, is as follows: DTAVSQTPKYLVTQMGNDKSIKCEQNLGHDTMYWYKQDSKKFLKIMFSYNNKELIINETVPNRFSPKSPDKAHLNLHINSLELGDSAVYFCASSQQGGVQPQHFGDGTRLSIL.

This clonotype was counted many times. The chain employs TRBV12-3 or TRBV12-4 and TRBJ2-3; 9 bases map to TRBD2. CDR3 length equals 17 residues. Trimming at V came to 5 bases and at J to 1 base, leaving 10 bases not matched to a gene. In DNA form, the CDR3 reads TGTGCCAGCAGTCCTACGACTAGCGGTTCCGGCACAGATACGCAGTATTTT. Protein product: CASSPTTSGSGTDTQYF.

Many counts were recorded for this clonotype. This sequence joins TRBV10-3 and TRBJ2-2; 8 bases align to TRBD1. Germline CDR1 ENHRY, CDR2 SYGVKD. The CDR3 covers 15 residues. With V trimmed by 7 bases and J by 1 base, 5 bases remained unmatched. CDR3: CAIKLTGVNTGELFF. The CDR3 coding sequence is TGTGCCATCAAATTGACAGGGGTGAACACCGGGGAGCTGTTTTTT.

This clonotype was recorded many times. This rearrangement joins TRBV12-3 or TRBV12-4 to TRBJ1-2; D is perhaps TRBD1 (5 bases). V shed 6 bases and J shed 8 bases, with 19 bases lying between them. CDR3 length equals 14 residues. The CDR3 spells CASSPGPGREGYTF. CDR3 bases: TGTGCCAGCAGCCCGGGGCCAGGGAGGGAAGGCTACACCTTC.

At least ten counts were recorded for this clonotype. The chain links TRBV5-1 to TRBJ2-1, with TRBD2 matching 10 bases. The trim removed 2 bases at V and 3 bases at J, leaving 5 bases unmatched. The CDR3 sequence is 16 residues long. The germline gives CDR1 SGHRS, CDR2 YFSETQ. This chain's CDR3 is CASSLKLAGYYNEQFF. CDR3 coding DNA: TGCGCCAGCAGCTTAAAACTAGCGGGGTACTACAATGAGCAGTTCTTC.

This clonotype occurred many times. This chain joins TRBV30 and TRBJ2-7; D ambiguous. The CDR3 runs 12 residues. Trimming shortened V by 2 bases and J by 2 bases, and 7 bases separated the two germline ends. The germline gives CDR1 GTSNPN, CDR2 SVGIG (reference sequence). CDR3 sequence reads: CAWSLSTYEQYF. CDR3 bases: TGTGCCTGGAGTCTTTCTACCTACGAGCAGTACTTC.

This clonotype was counted at least ten times. V usage is TRBV19 and J usage is TRBJ1-1; 9 bases fit TRBD1. This CDR3 has 16 amino acids. Germline V lookup: CDR1 LNHDA, CDR2 SQIVND (reference sequence). The junction had 8 bases not matched to a gene; V was cut back by 6 bases and J by 0 bases. The CDR3 protein is CASRKTGGLMNTEAFF. DNA of the CDR3: TGTGCCAGTAGAAAGACAGGGGGTCTGATGAACACTGAAGCTTTCTTT.

This clonotype occurred a few times. Written as DNA, the CDR3 is TGTGCCACCAGTGATACGACTCAGTCGTCGCAGTTCTTC. This translates into CATSDTTQSSQFF. The J gene is TRBJ2-1, the V gene TRBV24-1; D uncertain. The CDR3 runs 13 residues. Trimming removed 3 bases at V and 12 bases at J, with 14 bases between. Germline lookup yields CDR1 KGHDR and CDR2 SFDVKD.

This chain connects TRBV20-1 to TRBJ1-2; maybe TRBD1 (5 bases). From germline, CDR1 is DFQATT and CDR2 SNEGSKA (reference sequence). CDR3 size: 14 residues. With 5 bases removed from V and 4 bases from J, the gap between germline ends came to 17 bases. CDR3 in DNA: TGCAGTGCTGGGGCCGGCCCGCGGGGCTATGGCTACACCTTC. This translates into CSAGAGPRGYGYTF.

This clonotype was observed many times. The gene calls are TRBV30 and TRBJ1-1; D ambiguous. CDR3 length: 12 amino acids. Trimming took 3 bases from V and 2 from J, leaving 7 bases between them. Germline loops: CDR1 GTSNPN, CDR2 SVGIG (reference sequence). CDR3 protein: CAWSHSNTEAFF. The CDR3 DNA reads TGTGCCTGGAGCCACAGCAACACTGAAGCTTTCTTT.

This clonotype was recorded at least ten times. The chain links TRBV28 to TRBJ2-1, with D possibly TRBD2 on 6 matching bases. The CDR3 has 18 amino acids. V lost 1 base and J 8 bases, leaving 24 bases between the germline ends. Germline V gives CDR1 MDHEN, CDR2 SYDVKM. Here the CDR3 reads CASSLFLVGVAAKHEQFF. The CDR3 bases are TGTGCCAGCAGTTTATTCCTGGTCGGGGTAGCGGCTAAACATGAGCAGTTCTTC.

Notes on this clonotype: This CDR3 fails to terminate in the conserved phenylalanine or tryptophan, so it likely reflects a read error. This chain links TRBV20-1 with TRBJ2-1, with TRBD2 as a possible D gene (5 bases). This CDR3 spans 14 amino acids. Germline CDR1 DFQATT, CDR2 SNEGSKA (reference sequence). Trimming removed 3 bases at V and 4 bases at J, with 13 bases between. The CDR3 sequence is CSASNGIRYNEQFL. CDR3 sequence (DNA): TGCAGTGCTAGTAACGGGATTAGGTACAATGAGCAGTTCCTC.

At least ten counts were recorded for this clonotype. The rearrangement links TRBV12-3 or TRBV12-4 to TRBJ1-1, with unresolved D. The CDR3 totals 14 residues. V shed 4 bases and J shed 1 base, with 10 bases lying between them. The CDR3 nucleotides read TGTGCCAGCAGTTCCACCCGTGGGAACACTGAAGCTTTCTTT. Protein product: CASSSTRGNTEAFF.

This clonotype was found a few times. The chain links TRBV6-1 to TRBJ2-7; 10 bases line up with TRBD1. CDR1 and CDR2 from the germline V gene are MNHNS and SASEGT. V lost 6 bases, J lost 0 bases, and 2 bases stayed unmatched. This CDR3 contains 14 residues. CDR3 region: CASSGTGDSYEQYF. The CDR3 coding sequence is TGTGCCAGCAGCGGGACAGGGGACTCCTACGAGCAGTACTTC.

This clonotype showed up many times. The chain combines TRBV10-3 with TRBJ1-2, with D tentatively TRBD1 (6 bases). The CDR3 totals 16 residues. Between the trimmed V and J ends, which lost 0 bases and 4 bases, there was a span of 15 bases. Germline CDR1 ENHRY, CDR2 SYGVKD. Here the CDR3 DNA reads TGTGCCATCAGTGAGTCGATCGGCGCAGGGGCCTATGGCTACACCTTC. Translation gives CAISESIGAGAYGYTF.

At least ten counts were recorded for this clonotype. This chain joins TRBV10-3 and TRBJ2-1; no definite D call. Germline V gene sequence: CDR1 ENHRY, CDR2 SYGVKD. The CDR3 sequence is 12 residues long. V lost 6 bases and J 6 bases, leaving 9 bases between the germline ends. The CDR3 loop is CAISADPNEQFF. The CDR3 nucleotides are TGTGCCATCAGCGCGGACCCCAATGAGCAGTTCTTC.

The gene calls are TRBV13 and TRBJ2-6; 11 bases match TRBD2. The V segment lost 4 bases and the J segment 5 bases; nucleotides outside the gene matches: 19. CDR3 size: 21 residues. Germline V gene sequence: CDR1 PRHDT, CDR2 FYEKMQ (reference sequence). The CDR3 region has the DNA TGTGCCAGCAGCTCCCTCCAGCCTCTAGCGGGAGGAGTCTTCTGGGCCAACGTCCTGACTTTC. Protein product: CASSSLQPLAGGVFWANVLTF.